The subject of this entry is one T cell receptor (beta chain). Its antigen is unknown. The data derive from a study of lymphopenia after photon versus proton radiotherapy. Study outcomes and limitations: In patients who died, overall survival fell as post-nadir TCR diversity dropped more. Photon-treated patients lost naive T cells and TCR diversity; proton-treated stayed stable. After the lymphocyte nadir, photon-treated repertoires showed oligoclonal expansion, especially of CD8+ Temra cells.

V lost 5 bases and J lost 0, with 11 bases in between. CDR3 size: 15 residues. The germline V gene has CDR1 MRHNA and CDR2 SNTAGT. Assay used: immunoSEQ multiplex PCR; TCRdb lists only in-frame clones, some missing. Of some 38,000 clones listed, roughly nine tenths are singletons. This TCR was sampled from a man aged 55 to 69 with cholangiocarcinoma. The chain is built from TRBV6-4 and TRBJ2-1; TRBD2 might be the D (6 bases). The material sequenced was peripheral blood, taken from a patient treated with photon-based radiotherapy. The CDR3 region has the DNA TGTGCCAGCAGTACCGTCGGGGGCTCCTACAATGAGCAGTTCTTC. Encoded protein: CASSTVGGSYNEQFF.